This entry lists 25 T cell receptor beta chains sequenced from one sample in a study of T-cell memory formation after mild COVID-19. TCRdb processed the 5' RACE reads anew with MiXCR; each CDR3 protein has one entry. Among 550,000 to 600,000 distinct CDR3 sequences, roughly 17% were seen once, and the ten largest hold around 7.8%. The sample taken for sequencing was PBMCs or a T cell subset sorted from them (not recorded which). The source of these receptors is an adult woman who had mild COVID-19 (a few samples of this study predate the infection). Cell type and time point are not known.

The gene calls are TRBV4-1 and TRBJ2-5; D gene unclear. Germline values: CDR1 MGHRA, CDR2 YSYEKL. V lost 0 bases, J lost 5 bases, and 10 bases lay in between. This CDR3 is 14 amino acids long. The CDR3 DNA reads TGCGCCAGCAGCCAAGAGCCCGGGTGGGAGACCCAGTACTTC. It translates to CASSQEPGWETQYF.

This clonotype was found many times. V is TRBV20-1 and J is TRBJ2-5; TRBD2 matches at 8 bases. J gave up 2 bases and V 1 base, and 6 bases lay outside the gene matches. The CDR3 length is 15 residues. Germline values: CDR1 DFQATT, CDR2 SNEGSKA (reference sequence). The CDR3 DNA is TGCAGTGCTAGAGTGTTGTTAGCGGGACAAGAGACCCAGTACTTC. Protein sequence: CSARVLLAGQETQYF.

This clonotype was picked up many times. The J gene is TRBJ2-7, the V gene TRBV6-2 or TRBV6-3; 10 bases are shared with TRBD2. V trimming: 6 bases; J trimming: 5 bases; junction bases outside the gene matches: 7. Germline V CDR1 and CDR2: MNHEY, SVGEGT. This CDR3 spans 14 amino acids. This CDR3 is CASSPGTSVDEQYF. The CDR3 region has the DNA TGTGCCAGCAGCCCTGGGACTAGCGTCGACGAGCAGTACTTC.

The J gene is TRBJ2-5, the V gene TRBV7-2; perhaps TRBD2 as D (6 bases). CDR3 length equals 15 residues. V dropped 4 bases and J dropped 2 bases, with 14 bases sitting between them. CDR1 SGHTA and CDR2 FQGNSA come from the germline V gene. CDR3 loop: CASSSGGGQQETQYF. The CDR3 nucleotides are TGTGCCAGCAGCTCCGGGGGTGGGCAGCAAGAGACCCAGTACTTC.

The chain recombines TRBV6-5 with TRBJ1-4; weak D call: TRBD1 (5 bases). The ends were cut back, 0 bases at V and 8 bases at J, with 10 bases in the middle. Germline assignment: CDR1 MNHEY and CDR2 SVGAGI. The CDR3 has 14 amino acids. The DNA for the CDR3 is TGTGCCAGCAGTTACTCGCAGGGAAGCGAAAAACTGTTTTTT. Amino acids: CASSYSQGSEKLFF.

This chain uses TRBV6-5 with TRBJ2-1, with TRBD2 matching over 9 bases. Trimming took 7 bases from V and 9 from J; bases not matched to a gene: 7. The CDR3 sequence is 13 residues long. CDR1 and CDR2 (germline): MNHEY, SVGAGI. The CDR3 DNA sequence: TGTGCCAGCAATAAGCGGGGGGAGTTTGAGCAGTTCTTC. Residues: CASNKRGEFEQFF.

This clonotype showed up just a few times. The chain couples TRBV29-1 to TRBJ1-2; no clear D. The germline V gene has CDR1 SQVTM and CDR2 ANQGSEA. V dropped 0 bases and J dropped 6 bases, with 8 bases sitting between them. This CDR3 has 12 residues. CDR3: CSVEDERDGYTF. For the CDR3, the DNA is TGCAGCGTTGAAGATGAGAGAGATGGCTACACCTTC.

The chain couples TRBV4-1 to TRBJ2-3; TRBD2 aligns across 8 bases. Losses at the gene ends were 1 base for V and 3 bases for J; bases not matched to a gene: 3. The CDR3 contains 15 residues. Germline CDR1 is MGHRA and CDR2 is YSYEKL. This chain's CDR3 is CASSQVTGGTDTQYF. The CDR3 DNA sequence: TGCGCCAGCAGCCAAGTAACGGGGGGGACAGATACGCAGTATTTT.

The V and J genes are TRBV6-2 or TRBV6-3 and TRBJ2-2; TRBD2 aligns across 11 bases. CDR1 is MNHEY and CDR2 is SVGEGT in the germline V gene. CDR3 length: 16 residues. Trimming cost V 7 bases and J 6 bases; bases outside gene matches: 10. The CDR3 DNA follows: TGTGCCAGCACCTCACTAGCGGGAGAGTTGTCCGGGGAGCTGTTTTTT. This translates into CASTSLAGELSGELFF.

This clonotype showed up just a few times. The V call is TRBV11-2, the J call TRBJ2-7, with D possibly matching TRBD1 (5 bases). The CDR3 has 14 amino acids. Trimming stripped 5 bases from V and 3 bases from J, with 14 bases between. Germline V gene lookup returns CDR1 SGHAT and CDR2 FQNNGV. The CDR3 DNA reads TGTGCCAGCAGCCCTGGGGCCTTGAGCTACGAGCAGTACTTC. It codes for CASSPGALSYEQYF.

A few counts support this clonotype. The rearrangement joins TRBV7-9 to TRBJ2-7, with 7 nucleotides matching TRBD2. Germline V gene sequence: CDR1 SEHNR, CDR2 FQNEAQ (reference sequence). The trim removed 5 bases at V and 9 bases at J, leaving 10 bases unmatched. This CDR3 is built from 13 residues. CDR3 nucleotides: TGTGCCAGCAGCCCGGACTCGGGACTACGGCAGTACTTC. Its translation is CASSPDSGLRQYF.

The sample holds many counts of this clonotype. CDR3 sequence reads: CASSLYMNTEAFF. CDR3 DNA sequence: TGTGCCAGCAGCTTATACATGAACACTGAAGCTTTCTTT. This sequence joins TRBV7-3 and TRBJ1-1; D is undetermined. This CDR3 spans 13 amino acids. The V gene lost 2 bases and the J gene lost 0 bases, with 4 bases spanning the gap. Germline CDR1 reads SGHTA; CDR2 reads FQGTGA.

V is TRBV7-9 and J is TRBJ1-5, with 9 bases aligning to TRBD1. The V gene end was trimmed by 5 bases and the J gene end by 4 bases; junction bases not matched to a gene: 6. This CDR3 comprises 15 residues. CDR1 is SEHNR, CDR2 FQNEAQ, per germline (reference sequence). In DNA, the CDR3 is TGTGCCAGCAGCCTACAGGGGGCGGAGAATCAGCCCCAGCATTTT. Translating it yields CASSLQGAENQPQHF.

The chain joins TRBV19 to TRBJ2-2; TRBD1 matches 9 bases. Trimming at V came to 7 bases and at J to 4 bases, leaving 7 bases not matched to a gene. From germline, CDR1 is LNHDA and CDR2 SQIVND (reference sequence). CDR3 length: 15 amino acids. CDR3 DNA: TGTGCCAGTACCCGGACAGGGGAGGTCACCGGGGAGCTGTTTTTT. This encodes CASTRTGEVTGELFF. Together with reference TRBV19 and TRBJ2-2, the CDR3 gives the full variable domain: DGGITQSPKYLFRKEGQNVTLSCEQNLNHDAMYWYRQDPGQGLRLIYYSQIVNDFQKGDIAEGYSVSREKKESFPLTVTSAQKNPTAFYLCASTRTGEVTGELFFGEGSRLTVL.

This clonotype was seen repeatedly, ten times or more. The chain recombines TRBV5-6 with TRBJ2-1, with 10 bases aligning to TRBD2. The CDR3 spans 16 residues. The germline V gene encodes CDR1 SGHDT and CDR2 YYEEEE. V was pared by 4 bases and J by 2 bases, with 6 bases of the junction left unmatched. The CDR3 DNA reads TGTGCCAGCAGCCCTAGCGGGAGTACTCCCTACAATGAGCAGTTCTTC. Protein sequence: CASSPSGSTPYNEQFF.

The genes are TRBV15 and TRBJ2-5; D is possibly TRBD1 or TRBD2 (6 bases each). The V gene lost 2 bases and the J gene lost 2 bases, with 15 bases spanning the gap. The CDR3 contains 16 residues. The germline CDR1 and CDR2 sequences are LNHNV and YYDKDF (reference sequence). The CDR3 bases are TGTGCCACCAGCAGATACGGGAGTAGGGGGCAAGAGACCCAGTACTTC. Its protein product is CATSRYGSRGQETQYF.

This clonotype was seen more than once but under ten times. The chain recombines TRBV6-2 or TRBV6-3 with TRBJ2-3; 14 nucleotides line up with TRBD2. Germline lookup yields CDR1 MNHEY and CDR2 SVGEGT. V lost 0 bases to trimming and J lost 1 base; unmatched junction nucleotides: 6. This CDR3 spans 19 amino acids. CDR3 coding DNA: TGTGCCAGCAGTTACTCGACTAGCGGGAGGGAAGTTGGCACAGATACGCAGTATTTT. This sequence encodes CASSYSTSGREVGTDTQYF.

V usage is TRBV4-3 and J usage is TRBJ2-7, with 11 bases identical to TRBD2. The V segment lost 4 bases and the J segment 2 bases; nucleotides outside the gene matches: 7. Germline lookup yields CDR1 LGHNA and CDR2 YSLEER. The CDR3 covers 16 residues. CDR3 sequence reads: CASSRVLAGDAYEQYF. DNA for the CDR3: TGCGCCAGCAGCCGCGTACTAGCGGGAGACGCCTACGAGCAGTACTTC.

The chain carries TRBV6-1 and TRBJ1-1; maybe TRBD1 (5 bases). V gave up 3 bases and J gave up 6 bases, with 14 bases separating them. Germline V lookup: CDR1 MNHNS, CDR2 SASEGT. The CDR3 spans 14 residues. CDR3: CASSDGHVPPEAFF. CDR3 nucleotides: TGTGCCAGCAGTGACGGACATGTGCCCCCTGAAGCTTTCTTT.

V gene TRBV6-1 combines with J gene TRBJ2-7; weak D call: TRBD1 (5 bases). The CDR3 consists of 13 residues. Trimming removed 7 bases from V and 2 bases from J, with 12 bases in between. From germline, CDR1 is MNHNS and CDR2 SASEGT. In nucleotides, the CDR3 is TGTGCCAGCATAGGCGCAGGGACCTACGAGCAGTACTTC. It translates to CASIGAGTYEQYF.

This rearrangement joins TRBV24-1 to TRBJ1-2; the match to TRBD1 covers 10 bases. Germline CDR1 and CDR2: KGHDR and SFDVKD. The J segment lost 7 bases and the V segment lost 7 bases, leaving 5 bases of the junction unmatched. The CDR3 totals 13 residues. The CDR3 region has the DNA TGTGCCACCAGCGGGAGACAGGGGGCTGGCTACACCTTC. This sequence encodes CATSGRQGAGYTF.

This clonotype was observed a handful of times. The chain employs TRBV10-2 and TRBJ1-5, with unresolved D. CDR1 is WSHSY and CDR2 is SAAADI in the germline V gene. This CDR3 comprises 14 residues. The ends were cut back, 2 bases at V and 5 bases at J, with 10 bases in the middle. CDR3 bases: TGCGCCAGCAGTGAGGGGAGGCGCGATCAGCCCCAGCATTTT. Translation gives CASSEGRRDQPQHF.

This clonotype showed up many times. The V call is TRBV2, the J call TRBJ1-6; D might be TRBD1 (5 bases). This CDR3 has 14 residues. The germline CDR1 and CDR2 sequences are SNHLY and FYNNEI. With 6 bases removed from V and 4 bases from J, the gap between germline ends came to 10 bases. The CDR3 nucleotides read TGTGCCAGCAGCGGGGACTTTTATAATTCACCCCTCCACTTT. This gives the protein CASSGDFYNSPLHF. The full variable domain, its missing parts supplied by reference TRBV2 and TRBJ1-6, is EPEVTQTPSHQVTQMGQEVILRCVPISNHLYFYWYRQILGQKVEFLVSFYNNEISEKSEIFDDQFSVERPDGSNFTLKIRSTKLEDSAMYFCASSGDFYNSPLHFGNGTRLTVT.

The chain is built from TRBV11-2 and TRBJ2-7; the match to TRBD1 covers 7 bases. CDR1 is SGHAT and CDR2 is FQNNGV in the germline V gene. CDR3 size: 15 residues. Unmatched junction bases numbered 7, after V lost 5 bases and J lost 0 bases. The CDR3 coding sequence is TGTGCCAGCAGCCAAGGGACAGAGCTCTCCTACGAGCAGTACTTC. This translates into CASSQGTELSYEQYF.

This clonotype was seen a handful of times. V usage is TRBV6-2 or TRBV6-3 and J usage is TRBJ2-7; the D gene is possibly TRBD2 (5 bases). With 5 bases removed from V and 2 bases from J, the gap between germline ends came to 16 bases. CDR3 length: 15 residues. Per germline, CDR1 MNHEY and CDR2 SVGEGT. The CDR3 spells CASSPLSTAAYEQYF. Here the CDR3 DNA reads TGTGCCAGCAGTCCCCTGAGTACAGCGGCCTACGAGCAGTACTTC.